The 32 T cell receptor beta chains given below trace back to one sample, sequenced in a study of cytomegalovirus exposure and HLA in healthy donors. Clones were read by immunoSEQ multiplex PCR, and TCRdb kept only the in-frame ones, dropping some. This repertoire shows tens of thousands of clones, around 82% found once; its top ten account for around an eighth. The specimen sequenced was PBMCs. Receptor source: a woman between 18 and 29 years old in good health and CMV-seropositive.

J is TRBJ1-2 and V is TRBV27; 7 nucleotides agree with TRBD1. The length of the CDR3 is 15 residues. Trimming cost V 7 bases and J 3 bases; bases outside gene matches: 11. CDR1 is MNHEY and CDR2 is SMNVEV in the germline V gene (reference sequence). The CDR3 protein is CASTETGEAYYGYTF. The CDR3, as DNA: TGTGCCAGCACTGAAACAGGGGAAGCGTACTATGGCTACACCTTC.

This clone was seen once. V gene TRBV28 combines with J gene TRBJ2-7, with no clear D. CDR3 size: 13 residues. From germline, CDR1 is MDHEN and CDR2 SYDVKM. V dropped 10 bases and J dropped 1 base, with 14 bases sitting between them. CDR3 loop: CATLVPDSYEQYF. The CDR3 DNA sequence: TGTGCCACCTTAGTCCCCGATTCCTACGAGCAGTACTTC. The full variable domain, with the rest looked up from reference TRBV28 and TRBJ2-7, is DVKVTQSSRYLVKRTGEKVFLECVQDMDHENMFWYRQDPGLGLRLIYFSYDVKMKEKGDIPEGYSVSREKKERFSLILESASTNQTSMYLCATLVPDSYEQYFGPGTRLTVT.

CDR3 in amino acids: CASTQTGKVYEQYF. The CDR3 DNA is TGTGCCAGCACCCAGACAGGGAAGGTCTACGAGCAGTACTTC. The genes are TRBV6-5 and TRBJ2-7; 7 bases are a match to TRBD1. The CDR3 extends over 14 amino acids. Per the germline V gene, CDR1 is MNHEY and CDR2 is SVGAGI. V shed 7 bases, J shed 3 bases, and the junction held 9 bases outside the gene matches.

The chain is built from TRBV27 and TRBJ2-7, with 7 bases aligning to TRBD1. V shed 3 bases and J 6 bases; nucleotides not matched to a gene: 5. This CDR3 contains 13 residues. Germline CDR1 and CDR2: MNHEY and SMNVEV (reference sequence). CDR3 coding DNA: TGTGCCAGCAGTTTTTCGAGACAGGGCGAGCAGTACTTC. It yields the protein CASSFSRQGEQYF.

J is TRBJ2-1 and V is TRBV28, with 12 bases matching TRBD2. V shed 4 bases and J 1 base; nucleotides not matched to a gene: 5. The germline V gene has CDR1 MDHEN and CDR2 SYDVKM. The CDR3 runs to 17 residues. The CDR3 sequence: CASSSPTSGGSYNEQFF. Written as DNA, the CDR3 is TGTGCCAGCAGTTCCCCAACTAGCGGGGGGTCCTACAATGAGCAGTTCTTC.

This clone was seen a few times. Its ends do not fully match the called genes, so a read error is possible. CDR3 protein: CASSLSGVIYSEQFF. The DNA of the CDR3 is TGTGCCAGCAGTCTTAGCGGGGTCATCTACAGTGAGCAGTTCTTC. V usage is TRBV7-9 and J usage is TRBJ2-1, with 8 bases matching TRBD2. This CDR3 is built from 15 residues. Germline assignment: CDR1 SEHNR and CDR2 FQNEAQ (reference sequence).

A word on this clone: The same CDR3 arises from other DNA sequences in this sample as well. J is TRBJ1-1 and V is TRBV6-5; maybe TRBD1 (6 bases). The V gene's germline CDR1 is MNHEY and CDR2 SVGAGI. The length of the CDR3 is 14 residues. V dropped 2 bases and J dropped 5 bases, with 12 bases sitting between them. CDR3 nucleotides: TGTGCCAGCAGTTACGGGGGGGCGGGTACTGAAGCTTTCTTT. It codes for CASSYGGAGTEAFF.

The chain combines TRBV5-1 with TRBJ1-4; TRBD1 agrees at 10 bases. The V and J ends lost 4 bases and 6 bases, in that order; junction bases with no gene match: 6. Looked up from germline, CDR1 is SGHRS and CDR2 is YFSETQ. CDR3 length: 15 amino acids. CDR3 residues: CASSLAGTGDEKLFF. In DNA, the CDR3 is TGCGCCAGCAGCCTGGCGGGGACAGGGGATGAAAAACTGTTTTTT.

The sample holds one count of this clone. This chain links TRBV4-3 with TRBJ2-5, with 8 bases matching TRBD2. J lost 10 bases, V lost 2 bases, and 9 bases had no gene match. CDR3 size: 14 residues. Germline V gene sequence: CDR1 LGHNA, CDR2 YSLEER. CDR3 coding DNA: TGCGCCAGCAGCCAACAGCGGGGGACCGATAACCAGTACTTC. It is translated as CASSQQRGTDNQYF.

DNA for the CDR3: TGTGCCAGCAGTGAAGGACAGGGGGACGAGCAGTACTTC. Translated: CASSEGQGDEQYF. This chain joins TRBV6-1 and TRBJ2-7, with 9 bases lining up with TRBD1. V trimming: 1 base; J trimming: 5 bases; junction bases outside the gene matches: 0. Germline CDR1 reads MNHNS; CDR2 reads SASEGT. The CDR3 is made up of 13 amino acids.

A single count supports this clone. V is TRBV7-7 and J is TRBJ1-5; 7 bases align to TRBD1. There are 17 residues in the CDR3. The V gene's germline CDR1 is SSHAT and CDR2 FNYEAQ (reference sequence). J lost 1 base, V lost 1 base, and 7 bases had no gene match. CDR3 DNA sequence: TGTGCCAGCAGCTTAGGCACAGGGGCGATAAGCAATCAGCCCCAGCATTTT. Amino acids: CASSLGTGAISNQPQHF.

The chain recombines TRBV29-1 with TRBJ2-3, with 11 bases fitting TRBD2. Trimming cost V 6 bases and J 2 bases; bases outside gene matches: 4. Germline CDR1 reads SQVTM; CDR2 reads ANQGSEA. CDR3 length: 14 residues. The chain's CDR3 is CSVASGGLTDTQYF. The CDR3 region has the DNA TGCAGCGTCGCTAGCGGGGGGCTCACAGATACGCAGTATTTT.

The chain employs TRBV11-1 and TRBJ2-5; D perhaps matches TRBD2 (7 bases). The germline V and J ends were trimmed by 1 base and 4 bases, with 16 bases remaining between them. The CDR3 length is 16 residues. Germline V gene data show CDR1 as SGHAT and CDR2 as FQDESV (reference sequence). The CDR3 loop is CASSLGSGGARETQYF. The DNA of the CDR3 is TGTGCCAGCAGCTTAGGTTCTGGGGGGGCCCGAGAGACCCAGTACTTC.

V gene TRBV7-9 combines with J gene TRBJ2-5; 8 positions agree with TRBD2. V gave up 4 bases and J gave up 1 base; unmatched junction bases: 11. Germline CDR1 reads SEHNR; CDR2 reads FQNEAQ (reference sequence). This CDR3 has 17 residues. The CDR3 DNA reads TGTGCCAGCAGCTCCATAGGGACTAGACCTCTCCAAGAGACCCAGTACTTC. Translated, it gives CASSSIGTRPLQETQYF.

The CDR3 DNA reads TGTGCCAGCTTCGGGGGGGCCAGGTACAATGAGCAGTTCTTC. It codes for CASFGGARYNEQFF. The chain recombines TRBV6-1 with TRBJ2-1; 8 bases are shared with TRBD2. Losses at the gene ends were 8 bases for V and 4 bases for J; bases not matched to a gene: 7. This CDR3 spans 14 amino acids. Germline CDR1 reads MNHNS; CDR2 reads SASEGT.

CDR3 sequence reads: CASSSAGVSGNTIYF. As DNA, the CDR3 is TGTGCCAGCAGCTCCGCAGGGGTATCTGGAAACACCATATATTTT. The genes are TRBV11-2 and TRBJ1-3, with D possibly being TRBD1 (6 bases). The V end was cut by 4 bases, the J end by 1 base, with 11 bases between. From germline, CDR1 is SGHAT and CDR2 FQNNGV. CDR3 size: 15 residues.

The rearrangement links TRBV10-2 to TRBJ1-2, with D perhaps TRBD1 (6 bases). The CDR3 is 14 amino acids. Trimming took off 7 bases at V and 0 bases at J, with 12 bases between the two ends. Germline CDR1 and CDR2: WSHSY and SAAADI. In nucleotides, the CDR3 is TGCGCCAGCAATCCTGACAGGTCTAACTATGGCTACACCTTC. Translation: CASNPDRSNYGYTF.

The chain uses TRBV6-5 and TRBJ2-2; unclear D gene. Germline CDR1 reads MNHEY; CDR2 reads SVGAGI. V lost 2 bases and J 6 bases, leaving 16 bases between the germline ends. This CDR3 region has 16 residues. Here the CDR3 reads CASSYRGSQVAGELFF. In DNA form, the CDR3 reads TGTGCCAGCAGTTACCGTGGCAGCCAGGTGGCCGGGGAGCTGTTTTTT.

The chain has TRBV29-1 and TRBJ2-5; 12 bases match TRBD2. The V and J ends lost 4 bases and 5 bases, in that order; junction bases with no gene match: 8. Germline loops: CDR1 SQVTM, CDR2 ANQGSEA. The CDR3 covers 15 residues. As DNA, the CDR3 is TGCAGCGTTGCCAGTAAGGGACTAGCGGGCGAGACCCAGTACTTC. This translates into CSVASKGLAGETQYF.

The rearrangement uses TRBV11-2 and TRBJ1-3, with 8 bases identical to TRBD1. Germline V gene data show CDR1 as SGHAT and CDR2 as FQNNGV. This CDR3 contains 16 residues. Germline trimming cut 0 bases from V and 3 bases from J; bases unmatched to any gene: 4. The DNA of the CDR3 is TGTGCCAGCAGCTTAGACAGGGGGCGTCGTGGAAACACCATATATTTT. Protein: CASSLDRGRRGNTIYF. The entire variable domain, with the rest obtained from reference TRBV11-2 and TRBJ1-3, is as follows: EAGVAQSPRYKIIEKRQSVAFWCNPISGHATLYWYQQILGQGPKLLIQFQNNGVVDDSQLPKDRFSAERLKGVDSTLKIQPAKLEDSAVYLCASSLDRGRRGNTIYFGEGSWLTVV.

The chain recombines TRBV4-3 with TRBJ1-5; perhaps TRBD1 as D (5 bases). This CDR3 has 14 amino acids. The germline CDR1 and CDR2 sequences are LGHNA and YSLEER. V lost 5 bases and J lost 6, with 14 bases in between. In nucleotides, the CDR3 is TGCGCCAGCAGCATAGGTAGGGGAGGTCAGCCCCAGCATTTT. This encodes CASSIGRGGQPQHF.

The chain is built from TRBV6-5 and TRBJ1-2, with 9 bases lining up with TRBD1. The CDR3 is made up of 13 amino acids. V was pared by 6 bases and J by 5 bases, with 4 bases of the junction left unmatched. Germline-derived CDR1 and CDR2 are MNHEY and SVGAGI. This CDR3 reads CASRPGQGYGYTF. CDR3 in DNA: TGTGCCAGCAGGCCGGGACAGGGATATGGCTACACCTTC.

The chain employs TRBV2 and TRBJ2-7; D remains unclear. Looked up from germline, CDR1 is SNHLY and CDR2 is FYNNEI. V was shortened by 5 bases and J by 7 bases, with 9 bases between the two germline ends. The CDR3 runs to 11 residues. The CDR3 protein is CASSPDLEQYF. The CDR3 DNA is TGTGCCAGCAGTCCAGATTTGGAGCAGTACTTC.

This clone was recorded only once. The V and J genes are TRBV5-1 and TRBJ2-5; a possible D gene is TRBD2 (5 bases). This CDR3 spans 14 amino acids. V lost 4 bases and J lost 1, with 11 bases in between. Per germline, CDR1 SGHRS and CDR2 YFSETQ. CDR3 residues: CASSPRAAQETQYF. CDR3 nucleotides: TGCGCCAGCAGCCCCCGAGCGGCCCAAGAGACCCAGTACTTC.

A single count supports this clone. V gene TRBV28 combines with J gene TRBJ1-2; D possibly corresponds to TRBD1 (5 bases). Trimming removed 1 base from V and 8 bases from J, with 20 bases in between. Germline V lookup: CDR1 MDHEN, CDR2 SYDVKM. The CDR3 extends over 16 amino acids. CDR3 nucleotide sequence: TGTGCCAGCAGTTTATTGTTAGGGACCTCCGGGAGGGGCTACACCTTC. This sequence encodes CASSLLLGTSGRGYTF.

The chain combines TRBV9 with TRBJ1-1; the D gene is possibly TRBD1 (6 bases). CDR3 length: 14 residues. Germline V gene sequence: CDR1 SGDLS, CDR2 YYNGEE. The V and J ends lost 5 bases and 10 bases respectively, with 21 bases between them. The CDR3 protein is CASRPTTGPRRAFF. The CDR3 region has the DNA TGTGCCAGCAGGCCCACGACAGGCCCTAGACGAGCTTTCTTT.

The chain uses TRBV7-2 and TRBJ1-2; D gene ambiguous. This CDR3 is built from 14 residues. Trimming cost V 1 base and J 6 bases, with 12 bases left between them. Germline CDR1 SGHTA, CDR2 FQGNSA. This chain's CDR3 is CASSLGRHGDGYTF. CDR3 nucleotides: TGTGCCAGCAGCTTAGGGCGCCACGGGGATGGCTACACCTTC.

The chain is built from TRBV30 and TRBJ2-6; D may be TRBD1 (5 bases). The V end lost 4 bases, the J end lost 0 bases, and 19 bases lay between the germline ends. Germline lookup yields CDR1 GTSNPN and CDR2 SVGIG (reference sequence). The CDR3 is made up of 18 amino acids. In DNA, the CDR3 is TGTGCCTGGACGTGGCAGGGCGATACCAACTCTGGGGCCAACGTCCTGACTTTC. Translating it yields CAWTWQGDTNSGANVLTF.

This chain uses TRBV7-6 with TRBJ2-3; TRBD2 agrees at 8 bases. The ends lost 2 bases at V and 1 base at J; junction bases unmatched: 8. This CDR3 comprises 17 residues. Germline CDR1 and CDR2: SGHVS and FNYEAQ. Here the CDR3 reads CASSLSPRGAGTDTQYF. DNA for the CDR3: TGTGCCAGCAGCTTATCCCCGCGGGGGGCAGGCACAGATACGCAGTATTTT.

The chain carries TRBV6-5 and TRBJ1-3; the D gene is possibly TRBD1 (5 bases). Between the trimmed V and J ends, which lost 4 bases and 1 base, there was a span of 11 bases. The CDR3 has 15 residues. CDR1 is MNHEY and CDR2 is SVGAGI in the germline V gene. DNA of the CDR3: TGTGCCAGCAGTTCCGAAGACAGATCTGGAAACACCATATATTTT. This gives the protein CASSSEDRSGNTIYF.

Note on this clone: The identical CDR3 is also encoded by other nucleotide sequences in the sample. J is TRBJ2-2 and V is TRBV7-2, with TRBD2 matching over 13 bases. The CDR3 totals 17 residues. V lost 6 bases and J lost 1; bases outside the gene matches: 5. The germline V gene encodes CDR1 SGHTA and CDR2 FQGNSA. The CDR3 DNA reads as TGTGCCAGCAGTACAGGACTAGCGGGGGTGAACACCGGGGAGCTGTTTTTT. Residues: CASSTGLAGVNTGELFF.

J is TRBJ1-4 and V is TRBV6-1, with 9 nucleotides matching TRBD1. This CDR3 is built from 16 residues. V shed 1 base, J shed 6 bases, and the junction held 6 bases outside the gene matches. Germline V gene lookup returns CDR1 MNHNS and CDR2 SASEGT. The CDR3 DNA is TGTGCCAGCAGTGAAGTATTCAGGACAGGGGATGAAAAACTGTTTTTT. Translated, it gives CASSEVFRTGDEKLFF.